The 4 T cell receptor beta chains below come from one sample, sequenced in a study of blood T cell repertoires in COVID-19. Profiled with immunoSEQ multiplex PCR; TCRdb holds only in-frame clones, not every one. Among 90,000 to 130,000 clones listed, 88% were seen once. Source material: peripheral blood. These receptors were taken from a human donor in a cohort sampled during active COVID-19.

This rearrangement joins TRBV5-4 to TRBJ1-5, with TRBD1 matching 8 bases. The J segment lost 6 bases and the V segment lost 4 bases, leaving 9 bases of the junction unmatched. Germline V gene sequence: CDR1 SGHNT, CDR2 YYREEE (reference sequence). The CDR3 is made up of 15 amino acids. CDR3 loop: CASSGLDRGAQPQHF. CDR3 coding DNA: TGTGCCAGCAGCGGACTTGACAGGGGTGCTCAGCCCCAGCATTTT.

The chain uses TRBV9 and TRBJ2-5, with D perhaps TRBD2 (6 bases). CDR1 is SGDLS and CDR2 is YYNGEE in the germline V gene. The CDR3 contains 15 residues. V lost 4 bases, J lost 5 bases, and 18 bases lay in between. DNA for the CDR3: TGTGCCAGCAGCCCTACCGGCACTAGCAGTGAGACCCAGTACTTC. Translation gives CASSPTGTSSETQYF.

J is TRBJ2-7 and V is TRBV30; D uncertain. The V end was cut by 3 bases, the J end by 5 bases, with 20 bases between. CDR1 is GTSNPN and CDR2 is SVGIG in the germline V gene (reference sequence). The CDR3 covers 15 residues. This CDR3 reads CAWSHKSSDGNEQYF. CDR3 DNA sequence: TGTGCCTGGAGCCATAAATCGAGTGATGGTAACGAGCAGTACTTC.

V and J are TRBV2 and TRBJ1-5; D not resolved. This CDR3 contains 15 residues. The germline gives CDR1 SNHLY, CDR2 FYNNEI. V dropped 5 bases and J dropped 2 bases, with 13 bases sitting between them. CDR3 in amino acids: CASSPQRNGNQPQHF. As DNA, the CDR3 is TGTGCCAGCAGTCCGCAGAGGAACGGCAATCAGCCCCAGCATTTT. Filled out from reference TRBV2 and TRBJ1-5, the complete variable domain reads EPEVTQTPSHQVTQMGQEVILRCVPISNHLYFYWYRQILGQKVEFLVSFYNNEISEKSEIFDDQFSVERPDGSNFTLKIRSTKLEDSAMYFCASSPQRNGNQPQHFGDGTRLSIL.